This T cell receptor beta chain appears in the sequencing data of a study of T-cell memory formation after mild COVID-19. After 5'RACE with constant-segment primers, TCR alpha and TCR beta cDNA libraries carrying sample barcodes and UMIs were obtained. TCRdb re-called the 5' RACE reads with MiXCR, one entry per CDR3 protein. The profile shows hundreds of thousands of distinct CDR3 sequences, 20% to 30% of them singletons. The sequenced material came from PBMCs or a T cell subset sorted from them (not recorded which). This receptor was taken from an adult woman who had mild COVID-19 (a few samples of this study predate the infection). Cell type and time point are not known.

Here the CDR3 DNA reads TGTGCCAGTAAGCATTTGGACAGAAAAAATAGCAATCAGCCCCAGCATTTT. It specifies CASKHLDRKNSNQPQHF. This chain connects TRBV6-1 to TRBJ1-5; D may be TRBD1 (6 bases). Between the trimmed V and J ends, which lost 9 bases and 0 bases, there was a span of 21 bases. CDR3 length: 17 residues. Germline V gives CDR1 MNHNS, CDR2 SASEGT.